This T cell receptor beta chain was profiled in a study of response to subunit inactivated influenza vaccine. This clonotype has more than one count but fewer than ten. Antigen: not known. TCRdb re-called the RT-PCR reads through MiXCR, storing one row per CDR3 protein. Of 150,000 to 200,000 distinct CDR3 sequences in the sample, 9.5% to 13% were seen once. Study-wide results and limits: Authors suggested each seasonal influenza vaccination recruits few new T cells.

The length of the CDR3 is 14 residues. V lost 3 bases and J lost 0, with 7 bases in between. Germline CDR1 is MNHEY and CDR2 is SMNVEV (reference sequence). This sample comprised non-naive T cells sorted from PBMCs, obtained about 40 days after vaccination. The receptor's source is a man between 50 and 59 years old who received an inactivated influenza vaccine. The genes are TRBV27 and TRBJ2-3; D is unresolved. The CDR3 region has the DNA TGTGCCAGCAGTTTGTTCACAAGCACAGATACGCAGTATTTT. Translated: CASSLFTSTDTQYF.